The following is a T cell receptor beta chain sequence with its context. No antigen is known for it. This sample is drawn from a study of brain T cells in children with intractable seizures. Whole-study findings and limits: Viral specificity was inferred only from CDR3 similarity; HCMV serostatus was unknown. Pre- and post-surgery blood differed in depth, so pre-surgery absences may be undersampling.

Time point described: blood from clinic visit 5 months post-surgery; TSC patient then seizure free. Sequencing was limited to surgery cases with top T cell transcript signatures in brain tissue. Pre-surgery treatment included at least one anti-epileptic drug. Produced via immunoSEQ multiplex PCR; TCRdb's table is partial and in-frame only. This table holds about 340,000 clones, nearly 95% found once. There are 17 residues in the CDR3. Trimming left V 0 bases short and J 7 bases short, with 19 bases between. Germline assignment: CDR1 SGHNT and CDR2 YENEEA. The sequence derives from a boy less than two years old with tuberous sclerosis and intractable seizures. The source was peripheral blood, collected approximately 5 months after surgery. The chain is built from TRBV11-3 and TRBJ2-1; D may be TRBD2 (6 bases). The CDR3 here is CASSLDPGGGIKNEQFF. CDR3 nucleotides: TGTGCCAGCAGCTTAGATCCCGGCGGAGGGATTAAAAATGAGCAGTTCTTC. Variable domain in full (rest from reference TRBV11-3 and TRBJ2-1): EAGVVQSPRYKIIEKKQPVAFWCNPISGHNTLYWYLQNLGQGPELLIRYENEEAVDDSQLPKDRFSAERLKGVDSTLKIQPAELGDSAVYLCASSLDPGGGIKNEQFFGPGTRLTVL.